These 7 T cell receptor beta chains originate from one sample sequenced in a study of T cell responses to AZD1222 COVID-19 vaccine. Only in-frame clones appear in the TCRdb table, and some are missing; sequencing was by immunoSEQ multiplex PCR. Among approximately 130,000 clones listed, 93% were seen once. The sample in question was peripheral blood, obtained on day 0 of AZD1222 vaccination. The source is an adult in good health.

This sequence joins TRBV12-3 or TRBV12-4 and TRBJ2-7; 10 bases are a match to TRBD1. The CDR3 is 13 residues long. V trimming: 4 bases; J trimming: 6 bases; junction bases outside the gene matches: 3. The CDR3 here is CASSSGTGAEQYF. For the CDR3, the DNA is TGTGCCAGCAGTTCCGGGACAGGGGCCGAGCAGTACTTC.

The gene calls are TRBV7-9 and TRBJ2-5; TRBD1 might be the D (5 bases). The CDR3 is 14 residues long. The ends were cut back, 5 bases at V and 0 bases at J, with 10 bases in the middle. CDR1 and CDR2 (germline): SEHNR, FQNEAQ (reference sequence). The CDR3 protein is CASSPPGYQETQYF. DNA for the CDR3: TGTGCCAGCAGCCCGCCAGGGTACCAAGAGACCCAGTACTTC.

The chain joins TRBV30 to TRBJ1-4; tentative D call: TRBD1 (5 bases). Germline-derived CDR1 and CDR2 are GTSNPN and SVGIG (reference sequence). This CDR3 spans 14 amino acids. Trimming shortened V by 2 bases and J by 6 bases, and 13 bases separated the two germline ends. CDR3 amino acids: CAWSRGLDDEKLFF. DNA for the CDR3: TGTGCCTGGAGTAGGGGACTTGACGATGAAAAACTGTTTTTT. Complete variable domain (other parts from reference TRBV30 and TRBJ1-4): SQTIHQWPATLVQPVGSPLSLECTVEGTSNPNLYWYRQAAGRGLQLLFYSVGIGQISSEVPQNLSASRPQDRQFILSSKKLLLSDSGFYLCAWSRGLDDEKLFFGSGTQLSVL.

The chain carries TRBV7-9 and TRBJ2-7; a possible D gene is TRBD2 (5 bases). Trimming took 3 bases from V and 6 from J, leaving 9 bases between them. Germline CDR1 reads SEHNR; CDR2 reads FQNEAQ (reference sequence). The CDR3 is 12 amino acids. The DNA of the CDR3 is TGTGCCAGCAGCTTGAGTCGGGGCGAGCAGTACTTC. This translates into CASSLSRGEQYF.

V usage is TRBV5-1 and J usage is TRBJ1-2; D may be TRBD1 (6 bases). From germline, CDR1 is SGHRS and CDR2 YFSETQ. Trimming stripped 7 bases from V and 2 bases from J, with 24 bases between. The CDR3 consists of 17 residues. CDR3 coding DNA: TGCGCCAGCCGTTTTACCTTCAGGGGTCTAGGGAACTATGGCTACACCTTC. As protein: CASRFTFRGLGNYGYTF.

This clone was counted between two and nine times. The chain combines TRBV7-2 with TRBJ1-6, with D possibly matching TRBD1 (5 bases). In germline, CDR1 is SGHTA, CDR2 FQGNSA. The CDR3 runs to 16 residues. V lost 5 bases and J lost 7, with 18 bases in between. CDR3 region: CASSPRVEGPNSPLHF. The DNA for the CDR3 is TGTGCCAGCAGCCCGAGGGTGGAGGGGCCAAATTCACCCCTCCACTTT.

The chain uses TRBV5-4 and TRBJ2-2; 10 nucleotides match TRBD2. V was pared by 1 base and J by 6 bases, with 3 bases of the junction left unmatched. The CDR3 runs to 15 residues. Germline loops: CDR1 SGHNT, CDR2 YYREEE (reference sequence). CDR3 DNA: TGTGCCAGCAGCTTGAGTACTAGCGGGGCCGGGGAGCTGTTTTTT. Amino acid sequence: CASSLSTSGAGELFF.